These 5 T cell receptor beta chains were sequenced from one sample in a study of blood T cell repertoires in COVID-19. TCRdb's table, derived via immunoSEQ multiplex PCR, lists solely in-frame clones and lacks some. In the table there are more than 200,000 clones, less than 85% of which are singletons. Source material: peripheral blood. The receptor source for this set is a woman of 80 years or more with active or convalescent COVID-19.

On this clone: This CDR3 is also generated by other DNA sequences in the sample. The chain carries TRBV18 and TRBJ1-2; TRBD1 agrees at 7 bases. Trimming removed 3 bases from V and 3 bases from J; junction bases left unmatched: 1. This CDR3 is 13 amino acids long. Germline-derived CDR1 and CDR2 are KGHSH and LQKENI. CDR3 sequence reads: CASSPGTDYGYTF. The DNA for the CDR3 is TGTGCCAGCTCACCCGGGACAGACTATGGCTACACCTTC.

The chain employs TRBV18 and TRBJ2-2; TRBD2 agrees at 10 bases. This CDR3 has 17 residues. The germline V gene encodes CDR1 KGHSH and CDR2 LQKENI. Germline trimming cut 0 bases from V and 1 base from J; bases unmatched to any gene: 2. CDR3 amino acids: CASSPPSGGKNTGELFF. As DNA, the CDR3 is TGTGCCAGCTCACCACCTAGCGGGGGGAAGAACACCGGGGAGCTGTTTTTT.

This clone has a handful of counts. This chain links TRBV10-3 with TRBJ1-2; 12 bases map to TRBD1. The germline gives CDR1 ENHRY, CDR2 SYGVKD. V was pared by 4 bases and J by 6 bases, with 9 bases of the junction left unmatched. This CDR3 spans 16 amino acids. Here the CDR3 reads CAISVLPGQGAHGYTF. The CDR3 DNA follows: TGTGCCATCAGTGTCCTACCGGGACAGGGGGCGCATGGCTACACCTTC.

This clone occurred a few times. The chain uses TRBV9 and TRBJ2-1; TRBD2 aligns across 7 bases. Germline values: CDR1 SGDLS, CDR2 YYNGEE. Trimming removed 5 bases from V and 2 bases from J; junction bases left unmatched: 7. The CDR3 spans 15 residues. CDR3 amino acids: CASRPPGGAYNEQFF. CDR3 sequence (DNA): TGTGCCAGCAGACCCCCTGGGGGGGCCTACAATGAGCAGTTCTTC. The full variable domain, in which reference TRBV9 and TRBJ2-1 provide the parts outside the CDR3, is DSGVTQTPKHLITATGQRVTLRCSPRSGDLSVYWYQQSLDQGLQFLIQYYNGEERAKGNILERFSAQQFPDLHSELNLSSLELGDSALYFCASRPPGGAYNEQFFGPGTRLTVL.

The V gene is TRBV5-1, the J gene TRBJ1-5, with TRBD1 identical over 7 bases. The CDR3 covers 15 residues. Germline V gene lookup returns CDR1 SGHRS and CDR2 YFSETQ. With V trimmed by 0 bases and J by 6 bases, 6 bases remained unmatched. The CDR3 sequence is CASSLGGQLGQPQHF. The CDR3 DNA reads TGCGCCAGCAGCTTGGGGGGACAGTTGGGTCAGCCCCAGCATTTT.